The 30 T cell receptor beta chains below were found in one sample sequenced in a study of tumor-infiltrating lymphocytes in primary liver carcinoma. Joint extraction of RNA and DNA used 20-30 mg of bulk tissue that was unsorted. A primer matching the constant region was used to make TCR beta cDNA from 500 to 650 ng of total RNA. A slightly modified ARM-PCR protocol with three nested multiplex PCR rounds produced these TCR beta libraries. Two initial PCR rounds of about 11 cycles each paired TRBV1-TRBV30 forward primers with a C-beta reverse primer. TCRdb used MiXCR to reprocess the multiplex PCR reads, holding one entry per CDR3 protein. The repertoire holds about 210,000 distinct CDR3 sequences, around four fifths seen once, with over 15% in the top ten. The sample consisted of tumor tissue from primary liver carcinoma. The receptors stem from a man aged 35-49 years with primary liver carcinoma and hepatitis B virus infection.

For this clonotype: This CDR3 is missing its conserved last phenylalanine or tryptophan, likely due to a read error. In DNA, the CDR3 is TGCGCCAGCAGCCAAAATAAGGCACTAGCCATGGCGCAGTACTAC. Amino acids: CASSQNKALAMAQYY. V is TRBV4-1 and J is TRBJ2-7; a possible D gene is TRBD2 (6 bases). Trimming cost V 2 bases and J 9 bases, with 20 bases left between them. This CDR3 has 15 residues. Per the germline V gene, CDR1 is MGHRA and CDR2 is YSYEKL.

As to this clonotype: A junction end diverges from the germline sequence, so it may reflect a read error. This chain joins TRBV10-3 and TRBJ1-1; D not resolved. The germline V gene encodes CDR1 ENHRY and CDR2 SYGVKD. The CDR3 has 13 residues. The DNA for the CDR3 is TGTGCCATCAGTAATCACCAGAACACTGAGGCTTTCTTT. This gives the protein CAISNHQNTEAFF.

Notes on this clonotype: The junction does not match germline at one end; this may be a read error. The V and J genes are TRBV12-3 or TRBV12-4 and TRBJ2-7, with D perhaps matching TRBD2 (6 bases). This CDR3 region has 15 residues. CDR3 loop: CVSRPQLAVSYEQYF. The CDR3 DNA reads TGTGTCAGCAGACCCCAGTTAGCGGTCTCCTACGAGCAGTACTTC.

In this sample, this clonotype turned up once. This may stem from a read error, because a much larger clone lies one nucleotide away. The J gene is TRBJ2-3, the V gene TRBV7-8; D is uncertain. This CDR3 has 13 amino acids. CDR1 is SGHVS and CDR2 is FQNEAQ in the germline V gene. DNA for the CDR3: TGTGTCAGCAGCACCCAATGGGCAGATACGCAGTATTTT. Protein sequence: CVSSTQWADTQYF.

Concerning this clonotype: A much larger clone sits a single nucleotide away, making a read error possible. The gene calls are TRBV20-1 and TRBJ1-1, with a weak D call TRBD1 (6 bases). Germline CDR1 DFQATT, CDR2 SNEGSKA (reference sequence). This CDR3 spans 15 amino acids. V was pared by 5 bases and J by 4 bases, with 20 bases between. CDR3 nucleotides: TGCAGTGCTCGAGGGGGGATGGGTGTCGGCACTGAAGCTTTCTTT. Residues: CSARGGMGVGTEAFF.

Concerning this clonotype: A read error may explain this, as a much larger clone is one base away. The V call is TRBV5-1, the J call TRBJ2-1, with a tentative D call TRBD2 (5 bases). Germline-derived CDR1 and CDR2 are SGHRS and YFSETQ. The length of the CDR3 is 13 residues. CDR3 in DNA: TGCGTCACCGGACTTCTCTCCGACAATGAGCAGTTCTTC. It encodes CVTGLLSDNEQFF. The full variable domain, rest sourced from reference TRBV5-1 and TRBJ2-1, is KAGVTQTPRYLIKTRGQQVTLSCSPISGHRSVSWYQQTPGQGLQFLFEYFSETQRNKGNFPGRFSGRQFSNSRSEMNVSTLELGDSALYLCVTGLLSDNEQFFGPGTRLTVL.

A remark on this clonotype: The junction shows a germline mismatch at one end, possibly a read error. This chain joins TRBV4-1 and TRBJ2-5; 9 bases map to TRBD1. The CDR3 totals 14 residues. Germline CDR1 MGHRA, CDR2 YSYEKL. The chain's CDR3 is CANSKRDREKTQYF. The DNA of the CDR3 is TGCGCCAACAGCAAACGGGACAGGGAAAAGACCCAGTACTTC.

As for this clonotype: Sequence at one end of the junction differs from germline and may be a read error. The chain links TRBV29-1 to TRBJ2-1, with D uncertain. The CDR3 sequence is 15 residues long. Looked up from germline, CDR1 is SQVTM and CDR2 is ANQGSEA. In nucleotides, the CDR3 is TGCAACGTTGATCTTTCTAGGACCAATATCAATGAGCAGTTCTTC. Translated, it gives CNVDLSRTNINEQFF.

In regard to this clonotype: Compared with germline, one end of the junction differs, possibly owing to a read error. The rearrangement links TRBV6-6 to TRBJ1-1; 10 bases are shared with TRBD1. CDR3 length equals 14 residues. Germline CDR1 reads MNHNY; CDR2 reads SVGAGI (reference sequence). CDR3 DNA: TGTGCAAGCAGTGGGACAGGGGTAACGACCGAAGCTTTCTTT. This sequence encodes CASSGTGVTTEAFF.

About this clonotype: One end of the junction varies from germline; a read error may be responsible. The chain couples TRBV6-1 to TRBJ1-1, with a tentative D call TRBD1 (5 bases). Germline V gene lookup returns CDR1 MNHNS and CDR2 SASEGT. The CDR3 length is 15 residues. The CDR3 nucleotides read TGTGTCAGCAGTCTCACATGGGGCGGAGGACGAGAAGCTTTCTTT. Protein product: CVSSLTWGGGREAFF.

The V gene is TRBV7-8, the J gene TRBJ2-5; D unresolved. The CDR3 has 14 residues. Germline values: CDR1 SGHVS, CDR2 FQNEAQ. Trimming left V 2 bases short and J 11 bases short, with 18 bases between. Here the CDR3 DNA reads TGTGCCAGCAGCTTATACCCCTTAGGCGAGATGCAGTACTTC. It encodes CASSLYPLGEMQYF.

Comments on this clonotype: Relative to the germline gene, one junction end is altered; a read error may explain this. This sequence joins TRBV11-1 and TRBJ2-3; D tentatively fits TRBD1 or TRBD2 (5 bases each). The germline V gene encodes CDR1 SGHAT and CDR2 FQDESV (reference sequence). This CDR3 spans 19 amino acids. The CDR3 is CASSSGGSSVGARTDTLYF. CDR3 coding DNA: TGTGCCAGCAGCTCTGGGGGAAGTTCTGTTGGAGCCCGCACGGATACGCTGTATTTT.

The rearrangement links TRBV28 to TRBJ2-5; 7 bases map to TRBD1. Unmatched junction bases numbered 11, after V lost 5 bases and J lost 5 bases. The CDR3 sequence is 15 residues long. The germline V gene encodes CDR1 MDHEN and CDR2 SYDVKM. CDR3 region: CASSRTGVKGETQYF. The CDR3 coding sequence is TGTGCCAGCAGTCGTACAGGGGTCAAGGGGGAGACCCAGTACTTC.

This clonotype was recorded once. At one boundary the junction diverges from the germline segment, which might be a read error. The CDR3 sequence is CVSILGPLGHTQYF. The DNA of the CDR3 is TGTGTCAGCATTCTTGGGCCTTTGGGGCATACGCAGTATTTT. This chain joins TRBV6-1 and TRBJ2-3; a weak D match, TRBD1 (5 bases). The CDR3 sequence is 14 residues long. Per germline, CDR1 MNHNS and CDR2 SASEGT.

Ten or more counts support this clonotype. The CDR3 nucleotides are TGTGCCACCCTACTAGCGGGAGCTTACAATGAGCAGTTCTTC. Its translation: CATLLAGAYNEQFF. The rearrangement uses TRBV28 and TRBJ2-1; TRBD2 aligns across 11 bases. The CDR3 has 14 residues. With 10 bases clipped from V and 4 bases from J, the junction kept 6 bases outside the gene matches. CDR1 is MDHEN, CDR2 SYDVKM, per germline. Full variable domain (missing parts from reference TRBV28 and TRBJ2-1): DVKVTQSSRYLVKRTGEKVFLECVQDMDHENMFWYRQDPGLGLRLIYFSYDVKMKEKGDIPEGYSVSREKKERFSLILESASTNQTSMYLCATLLAGAYNEQFFGPGTRLTVL.

As to this clonotype: One end of the junction varies from germline; a read error may be responsible. V gene TRBV6-5 combines with J gene TRBJ1-5; D may be TRBD1 (5 bases). Germline V gives CDR1 MNHEY, CDR2 SVGAGI. CDR3 length: 15 residues. CDR3 sequence reads: CASSYSGTGNQPQQF. CDR3 nucleotides: TGTGCCAGCAGTTACTCGGGAACAGGCAATCAGCCCCAGCAATTT.

This clonotype has a single count. This sequence joins TRBV6-5 and TRBJ2-7; D is uncertain. Trimming stripped 10 bases from V and 6 bases from J, with 16 bases between. The CDR3 runs 12 residues. Germline CDR1 and CDR2: MNHEY and SVGAGI. CDR3 in amino acids: CATQDELSEQYF. CDR3 sequence (DNA): TGTGCCACCCAGGACGAACTGAGCGAGCAGTACTTC.

In this sample, this clonotype turned up once. This may stem from a read error, because a much larger clone lies one nucleotide away. The chain uses TRBV28 and TRBJ2-1, with TRBD2 identical over 10 bases. J lost 10 bases, V lost 8 bases, and 14 bases had no gene match. Germline V gives CDR1 MDHEN, CDR2 SYDVKM. The CDR3 is made up of 15 amino acids. The CDR3 DNA reads as TGTGCCAGCGGCAAGCGGGAGGGCCGAATCTCCGAGCAGTTCTTC. Translated, it gives CASGKREGRISEQFF.

This CDR3 reads CASSFGTIGDTQYF. The CDR3 DNA is TGTGCCAGCAGCTTCGGGACTATCGGAGACACCCAGTACTTC. V is TRBV5-8 and J is TRBJ2-5; TRBD2 matches 7 bases. The CDR3 totals 14 residues. The V gene's germline CDR1 is SGHTS and CDR2 YDEGEE. The V segment lost 2 bases and the J segment 8 bases; nucleotides outside the gene matches: 9.

A note on this clonotype: At one of its ends the junction is not consistent with the germline gene, which may arise from a read error. The CDR3 nucleotides are TGTGCCAGCAGTGTCGCCGGGAAGAACACTGAAACTTTCTTT. Its translation is CASSVAGKNTETFF. The chain recombines TRBV28 with TRBJ1-1, with D uncertain. The CDR3 totals 14 residues. CDR1 is MDHEN and CDR2 is SYDVKM in the germline V gene.

This rearrangement joins TRBV6-2 or TRBV6-3 to TRBJ2-5; D uncertain. The CDR3 totals 15 residues. Trimming removed 6 bases from V and 2 bases from J, with 16 bases in between. The germline V gene encodes CDR1 MNHEY and CDR2 SVGEGT. Written as DNA, the CDR3 is TGTGCCAGCAGACGACCCGAGACCCATCAAGAGACCCAGTACTTC. This sequence encodes CASRRPETHQETQYF.

About this clonotype itself: Given the absence of the conserved phenylalanine or tryptophan at the CDR3 end, a read error is likely. The limits of the CDR3 on the DNA are not certain, so only TCRdb's listed CDR3 is given. The CDR3 loop is CVSSLQAGGPHEHFS. The chain is built from TRBV12-3 or TRBV12-4 and TRBJ2-1; whether TRBD2, the table's D call, matches the DNA was not checked. 15 amino acids form the CDR3, both terminal residues included.

The chain carries TRBV11-2 and TRBJ2-7; no clear D gene. The germline V gene encodes CDR1 SGHAT and CDR2 FQNNGV. The CDR3 is 15 amino acids. The CDR3 region has the DNA TGTGCCATCAGCTTAGATTTAGGGTGCTCCTACGAGCAGTACGTC. Translated: CAISLDLGCSYEQYV.

Details on this clonotype: An end of the junction does not agree with germline; a read error may underlie this. As DNA, the CDR3 is TGTGCCGGCAGCCTAAAAGGGGGACTGACTAATCAGCCTCAGCATTTT. This encodes CAGSLKGGLTNQPQHF. The J gene is TRBJ1-5, the V gene TRBV11-2, with D perhaps TRBD1 (6 bases). CDR3 length: 16 amino acids. CDR1 and CDR2 (germline): SGHAT, FQNNGV.

This chain connects TRBV11-2 to TRBJ2-5; D might be TRBD2 (6 bases). Per germline, CDR1 SGHAT and CDR2 FQNNGV. Trimming removed 8 bases at V and 7 bases at J, with 32 bases between. This CDR3 region has 18 residues. CDR3 nucleotide sequence: TGTGCCAGCTGCCCTAGCTCAATGCAGGGTACTGGGCGGGGGACCCAGTACTTC. Translated: CASCPSSMQGTGRGTQYF.

As concerns this clonotype: An end of the junction differs from the germline gene, which may be a read error. The chain recombines TRBV11-2 with TRBJ2-1; D uncertain. Germline CDR1 reads SGHAT; CDR2 reads FQNNGV. The CDR3 has 14 residues. CDR3 sequence (DNA): TGTGCTAGCAGCCCCGATGGCGGCTACAATGAGCAGTTTTTC. Protein: CASSPDGGYNEQFF.

Points on this clonotype: A junction end diverges from the germline sequence, so it may reflect a read error. The V gene is TRBV5-4, the J gene TRBJ1-2; 11 nucleotides agree with TRBD1. The CDR3 covers 15 residues. Germline V lookup: CDR1 SGHNT, CDR2 YYREEE (reference sequence). CDR3 sequence: CASRGTGGLEYGYTF. Written as DNA, the CDR3 is TGTGCCAGCAGGGGGACAGGGGGGCTCGAGTATGGTTACACCTTC.

A note on this clonotype: It may be a read error: a sequence one base away is much more abundant. This rearrangement joins TRBV5-8 to TRBJ2-1, with D possibly TRBD2 on 6 matching bases. Germline CDR1 and CDR2: SGHTS and YDEGEE. This CDR3 is built from 15 residues. This CDR3 is CASSEDGSSYNGQFF. In DNA, the CDR3 is TGTGCCAGCAGTGAGGACGGGAGCTCCTACAATGGGCAGTTCTTC.

This clonotype occurred once. Germline is not matched at one junction end, which may reflect a read error. In DNA, the CDR3 is TGCAGCGTTGGGACTAGCGCGGCGAACACCAGGGAGCTGATATTT. Translating it yields CSVGTSAANTRELIF. V usage is TRBV29-1 and J usage is TRBJ2-2; 9 bases align to TRBD2. This CDR3 spans 15 amino acids. Germline CDR1 reads SQVTM; CDR2 reads ANQGSEA.

This clonotype was seen at least ten times. The J gene is TRBJ2-7, the V gene TRBV28; D unclear. V was clipped by 2 bases and J by 1 base, with 6 bases between them. Per germline, CDR1 MDHEN and CDR2 SYDVKM. The CDR3 is made up of 13 amino acids. CDR3 coding DNA: TGTGCCAGCAGTTTAATTGGGTCCTACGAGCAGTACTTC. Protein: CASSLIGSYEQYF.